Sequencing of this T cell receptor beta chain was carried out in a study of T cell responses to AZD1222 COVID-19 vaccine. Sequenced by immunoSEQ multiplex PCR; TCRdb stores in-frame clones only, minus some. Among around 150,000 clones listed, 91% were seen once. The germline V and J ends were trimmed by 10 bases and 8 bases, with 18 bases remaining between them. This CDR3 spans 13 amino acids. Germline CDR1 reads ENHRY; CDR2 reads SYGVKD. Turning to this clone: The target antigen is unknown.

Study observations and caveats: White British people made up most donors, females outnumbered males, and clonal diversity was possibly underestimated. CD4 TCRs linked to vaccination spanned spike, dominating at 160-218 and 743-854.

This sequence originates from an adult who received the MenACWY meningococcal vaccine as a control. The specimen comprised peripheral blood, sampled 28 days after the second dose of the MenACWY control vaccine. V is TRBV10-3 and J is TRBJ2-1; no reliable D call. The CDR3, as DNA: TGTGCCACCTGTGAGGAATATACGGATGAGCAGTTCTTC. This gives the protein CATCEEYTDEQFF.